This T cell receptor beta chain was recorded in a study of human T cells and chemical hapten exposure. There are 14 residues in the CDR3. Trimming removed 6 bases from V and 0 bases from J, with 9 bases in between. TCRdb re-called the RACE reads with MiXCR, one entry per CDR3 protein. Here the sample spans some 100,000 distinct CDR3 sequences, roughly a tenth being singletons. This clonotype was counted between two and nine times. Time point specified: patch test 2, 6 weeks after DPC sensitization. Treatment described: therapeutic diphenylcyclopropenone sensitization with weekly scalp DPC. This clonotype originated in a woman between 40 and 50 years old with alopecia areata. Some clones in this sample may be carry-over from other donors' samples. This sample comprised whole blood, obtained in connection with sensitization to the hapten diphenylcyclopropenone (DPC). The chain recombines TRBV12-3 or TRBV12-4 with TRBJ2-1; D not resolved. The DNA for the CDR3 is TGTGCCAGCAGACTTGTGGCCTCCTACAATGAGCAGTTCTTC. The encoded protein is CASRLVASYNEQFF.